What follows are 5 T cell receptor beta chains derived from one specimen sequenced in a study of T cell changes during pregnancy in multiple sclerosis (dated by TCRdb to the late 2010s). Libraries were built with the immunoSEQ multiplex PCR assay. In TCRdb, the immuneACCESS table is reduced to in-frame sequences with V and J assigned. These tables do not hold every clone; where another copy was compared, an unresolved V gene accounts for under half, and the others remain unexplained. This sample comprises 40,000 or so clones, about 88% of them detected only once. The ten most abundant clones make up 3.5% to 5% of the sample. The sample was CD8+ T cells from peripheral blood mononuclear cells, taken in the first trimester of pregnancy. These TCRs come from a female donor with multiple sclerosis, enrolled in a pregnancy study.

This clone showed up just a few times. V gene TRBV4-1 combines with J gene TRBJ1-5; TRBD1 is a possible D gene (5 bases). The V end was cut by 0 bases, the J end by 4 bases, with 13 bases between. Germline CDR1 is MGHRA and CDR2 is YSYEKL. This CDR3 contains 16 residues. This CDR3 is CASSQERGGENQPQHF. The CDR3, as DNA: TGCGCCAGCAGCCAAGAGCGCGGGGGGGAAAATCAGCCCCAGCATTTT.

This chain connects TRBV5-8 to TRBJ1-4; 9 nucleotides match TRBD1. Germline CDR1 is SGHTS and CDR2 is YDEGEE. The CDR3 runs 14 residues. V trimming: 4 bases; J trimming: 11 bases; junction bases outside the gene matches: 9. DNA of the CDR3: TGTGCCAGCAGCGCCGGACAGGGGACTAGTAAACTGTTTTTT. As protein: CASSAGQGTSKLFF.

The chain recombines TRBV7-3 with TRBJ2-2, with 8 positions matching TRBD2. The CDR3 spans 15 residues. From germline, CDR1 is SGHTA and CDR2 FQGTGA. The trim removed 3 bases at V and 0 bases at J, leaving 0 bases unmatched. CDR3 region: CASSFSGANTGELFF. CDR3 sequence (DNA): TGTGCCAGCAGCTTTAGCGGGGCGAACACCGGGGAGCTGTTTTTT. Full variable domain (remainder filled in from reference TRBV7-3 and TRBJ2-2): GAGVSQTPSNKVTEKGKYVELRCDPISGHTALYWYRQSLGQGPEFLIYFQGTGAADDSGLPNDRFFAVRPEGSVSTLKIQRTERGDSAVYLCASSFSGANTGELFFGEGSRLTVL.

Here the CDR3 reads CASSPTASATDTQYF. DNA for the CDR3: TGTGCCAGTAGCCCGACAGCCAGCGCCACAGATACGCAGTATTTT. The chain combines TRBV19 with TRBJ2-3; a weak D match, TRBD1 (5 bases). The CDR3 covers 15 residues. V was trimmed by 6 bases and J by 2 bases, leaving 15 bases between them. Germline V gene data show CDR1 as LNHDA and CDR2 as SQIVND (reference sequence).

V usage is TRBV11-2 and J usage is TRBJ2-7; D gene uncertain. From germline, CDR1 is SGHAT and CDR2 FQNNGV. This CDR3 contains 13 residues. V was shortened by 4 bases and J by 6 bases, with 13 bases between the two germline ends. CDR3 sequence reads: CASSSAGLVEQYF. For the CDR3, the DNA is TGTGCCAGCAGCTCCGCAGGTCTCGTCGAGCAGTACTTC.